This T cell receptor beta chain stems from a study of PD-L1 blockade in urothelial cancer. Study background: Patients took up atezolizumab at some point between 2012 and 2014 at 1,200 mg intravenously every 3 weeks. Prior chemotherapy in patients spanned 0 to 3 regimens.

After removal of 5 bases from V and 8 bases from J, the junction contained 1 base not matched to a gene. Germline V gives CDR1 SGHNT, CDR2 YYREEE (reference sequence). The CDR3 spans 13 residues. PCRs were each spiked with synthetic TCR analog templates. Measured with immunoSEQ multiplex PCR; TCRdb has only the in-frame clones, and not every one. The sample holds under 90,000 clones; 85% to 95% are singletons and the top ten take roughly 10%. Urothelial carcinoma in patients was locally advanced or metastatic. The clonotype originates from a man in his 60s with urothelial cancer. The chain combines TRBV5-4 with TRBJ2-1, with TRBD2 matching 13 bases. The source was PBMCs, collected around atezolizumab (anti-PD-L1) treatment. The CDR3 loop is CASRLAGGDEQFF. Written as DNA, the CDR3 is TGTGCCAGCAGACTAGCGGGGGGGGATGAGCAGTTCTTC. The variable domain in full, with the rest retrieved from reference TRBV5-4 and TRBJ2-1, is ETGVTQSPTHLIKTRGQQVTLRCSSQSGHNTVSWYQQALGQGPQFIFQYYREEENGRGNFPPRFSGLQFPNYSSELNVNALELDDSALYLCASRLAGGDEQFFGPGTRLTVL.